These 6 T cell receptor beta chains were sequenced from one sample in a study of blood T cells in healthy people across ages. The authors ran a second PCR of about 7 to 11 cycles using a sample-barcoded 5' primer and a J-beta primer mix. TCRdb reprocessed the 5' RACE reads via MiXCR and lists one record per CDR3 protein. This table holds roughly 800,000 distinct CDR3 sequences, roughly 40% found once. The sample consisted of blood. The receptors derive from a man younger than 35 in good health.

This clonotype showed up many times. The chain combines TRBV20-1 with TRBJ2-7; TRBD1 agrees at 7 bases. Trimming at V came to 6 bases and at J to 6 bases, leaving 14 bases not matched to a gene. CDR1 is DFQATT, CDR2 SNEGSKA, per germline (reference sequence). CDR3 size: 14 residues. The CDR3 region has the DNA TGCAGTGCCCAACGAGCGAGGGGGCCCCTCGAGCAGTACTTC. It encodes CSAQRARGPLEQYF.

The genes are TRBV28 and TRBJ2-2; the match to TRBD1 covers 7 bases. Germline assignment: CDR1 MDHEN and CDR2 SYDVKM. The CDR3 contains 15 residues. The trim removed 7 bases at V and 0 bases at J, leaving 5 bases unmatched. DNA of the CDR3: TGTGCCAGCACCATAGACAGGGCGAACACCGGGGAGCTGTTTTTT. Translated, it gives CASTIDRANTGELFF.

This sequence joins TRBV7-2 and TRBJ1-2; 9 bases fit TRBD1. V was clipped by 4 bases and J by 0 bases; unmatched bases: 9. This CDR3 has 17 amino acids. Germline-derived CDR1 and CDR2 are SGHTA and FQGNSA. The CDR3, as DNA: TGTGCCAGCAGCTCTCTGGACAGGGGCGGTACTAACTATGGCTACACCTTC. This codes for CASSSLDRGGTNYGYTF.

The rearrangement joins TRBV20-1 to TRBJ2-7, with TRBD1 as a possible D gene (5 bases). From germline, CDR1 is DFQATT and CDR2 SNEGSKA (reference sequence). The V end lost 3 bases, the J end lost 2 bases, and 11 bases lay between the germline ends. The CDR3 has 13 residues. CDR3 DNA: TGCAGTGCTAGGACAGATAGGCCCTACGAGCAGTACTTC. This translates into CSARTDRPYEQYF.

There are a few counts of this clonotype. The V and J genes are TRBV6-2 or TRBV6-3 and TRBJ1-2, with D perhaps matching TRBD1 (5 bases). V lost 5 bases and J 4 bases, leaving 11 bases between the germline ends. The V gene's germline CDR1 is MNHEY and CDR2 SVGEGT. The CDR3 is 13 residues long. CDR3 sequence reads: CASSVKGTYGYTF. CDR3 in DNA: TGTGCCAGCAGTGTGAAGGGGACCTATGGCTACACCTTC.

The V call is TRBV9, the J call TRBJ1-2; D uncertain. CDR1 is SGDLS, CDR2 YYNGEE, per germline. The CDR3 consists of 19 residues. Trimming cost V 2 bases and J 4 bases, with 27 bases left between them. CDR3 nucleotide sequence: TGTGCCAGCAGCGTCCTCCCCGAACTCGGGCCGGTCGGAGTCTATGGCTACACCTTC. Translation: CASSVLPELGPVGVYGYTF.